This T cell receptor beta chain was recorded in a study of CXCR3-negative and CXCR3-positive naive CD8 T cells (dated by TCRdb to about 2019). In the study overall: In total, 130 million to 150 million TRB reads were obtained, or roughly 1.5 +/- 0.3 million reads per library. Data from under 12 donors, pooled across two independent experiments, went into the diversity and physicochemical repertoire analyses. Naive subsets from 5 or 6 donors and memory cells from 3 donors were included in the TRBV-TRBJ cluster analysis. General conclusions and limits of the study: Compared with CXCR3-negative naive cells, CXCR3-positive naive cells had TRB CDR3s with higher hydrophobicity (lower Kidera factor 4), lower energy, and higher strength and volume indices. Both naive subsets had comparably high repertoire diversity, while memory CD8+ T cells had much lower repertoire diversity. Because surface CD5, which is linked to self-reactivity in mice, was comparable between the naive subsets, TCR interaction strength was also inferred from TRB CDR3 physicochemical properties. Similar TRBV-TRBJ usage was shown by naive CXCR3-negative and CXCR3-positive cells from the same donor, whereas distinct patterns were shown by memory cells. CXCR3 expression partially decreased after cryopreservation, so most assays used freshly isolated PBMCs.

Each CD8+ T cell subset was flow-sorted in triplicate, with 250,000 to 350,000 cells per subset placed directly into RLT lysis buffer. To keep memory contaminants out, a stringent definition of naive CD8+ T cells was applied: CD45RO-CCR7+CD27+CD95-. Peripheral blood mononuclear cells were isolated from buffy coats using standard density gradient centrifugation. Naive CXCR3-negative and CXCR3-positive CD8+ T cells were flow-sorted using a FACSAria III. Total RNA was extracted from sorted cells using an RNeasy Mini Kit. Of note for this clonotype: Its specific antigen is unknown.

The instrument given in TCRdb is NextSeq 550. The Human TCR Profiling Kit (MiLaboratory) was used to prepare UMI-labeled 5' RACE TRB cDNA libraries. cDNA synthesis used the entire amount of extracted RNA, and PCR amplification then used the entire amount of cDNA produced. The libraries were made side by side, with each library going through the same number of PCR cycles. The authors processed their data as follows. About 50,000 +/- 10,000 unique UMI-labeled TRB cDNA molecules per library were extracted with MIGEC and MiXCR, with at least two reads per UMI required. An average of roughly 40,000 +/- 10,000 functional in-frame TRB CDR3 nucleotide clonotypes without stop codons was found per library. After downsampling to 5000 UMI-labeled TRB molecules per sample, diversity metrics, including normalized Shannon-Wiener and Chao1, were computed in VDJtools. Clonotype-size-weighted physicochemical properties of the central five CDR3 residues (interaction energy, strength, volume and Kidera factor 4) were computed in VDJtools. TCRdb reprocessed the sequencing reads and holds a single record per CDR3 protein sequence, with no DNA. The V and J calls and clone size come from TCRdb's table, not from the authors' own analysis. This sample's table contains about 150,000 distinct CDR3 sequences. The ten most abundant clones make up 0.45% to 0.55% of the sample.

The receptor was isolated from a human donor in good health. Some clones in this sample may be carry-over from other donors' samples. Sample: naive CXCR3+ CD8+ T cells from blood. The sample's cell subset or site, from its label and the paper: CD45RO-CCR7+CD27+CD95- naive CD8+ T cells expressing CXCR3 (TNR3+).

The CDR3 corresponds to CASSQDTSTDTQYF. This chain joins TRBV28 to TRBJ2-3. The CDR3 spans 14 residues, from the cysteine through the phenylalanine. DNA for this receptor is not on file. CDR1 and CDR2 were assigned from the germline V gene as MDHEN and SYDVKM. The CDR3, completed at both ends by the reference TRBV28 and TRBJ2-3 genes, gives the full variable domain DVKVTQSSRYLVKRTGEKVFLECVQDMDHENMFWYRQDPGLGLRLIYFSYDVKMKEKGDIPEGYSVSREKKERFSLILESASTNQTSMYLCASSQDTSTDTQYFGPGTRLTVL.